A selection of T cell receptor beta chains follows, all from one sample in a study of regulatory T cells in long-lasting Graves disease. TCRdb analysed the multiplex PCR reads with MiXCR anew, one entry per CDR3 protein. The sample shows about 440,000 distinct CDR3 sequences, about a sixth of them seen only once. The same sample was also used in a study of T cells in Graves' hyperthyroidism and ophthalmopathy.

The sample consisted of peripheral blood mononuclear cells (PBMCs), taken at new diagnosis, from a patient treated with antithyroid drugs. Receptors were obtained from a woman aged 25 to 39 with Graves disease. The CDR3 runs from the conserved cysteine through the conserved F or W. The order of the fields is clone size, V gene, D gene, J gene, CDR3 protein, CDR3 DNA. The D gene is left open where the match is weak. Only some rows state a clone size, as once, few, many or a class for expanded clones.

clone size: many; V gene: TRBV6-1; D gene: NA; J gene: TRBJ2-7; CDR3 protein: CAPTPGQWYF; CDR3 DNA: TGTGCCCCTACTCCCGGCCAGTGGTACTTC
clone size: NA; V gene: TRBV19; D gene: NA; J gene: TRBJ2-2; CDR3 protein: CASQKQGGTGELFF; CDR3 DNA: TGTGCCAGCCAAAAACAGGGTGGCACCGGGGAGCTGTTTTTT
clone size: NA; V gene: TRBV6-5; D gene: NA; J gene: TRBJ1-1; CDR3 protein: CASSYSIGTEAFF; CDR3 DNA: TGTGCCAGCAGTTACTCGATTGGCACTGAAGCTTTCTTT
clone size: many; V gene: TRBV28; D gene: TRBD1; J gene: TRBJ1-2; CDR3 protein: CASSLDRAGGYTF; CDR3 DNA: TGTGCCAGCAGCCTGGACAGGGCTGGGGGCTACACCTTC
clone size: NA; V gene: TRBV20-1; D gene: TRBD1; J gene: TRBJ1-4; CDR3 protein: CSAPTGKNEKLFF; CDR3 DNA: TGCAGTGCGCCGACAGGGAAGAATGAAAAACTGTTTTTT
clone size: many; V gene: TRBV30; D gene: TRBD1; J gene: TRBJ2-7; CDR3 protein: CAWSRDRGLREQYF; CDR3 DNA: TGTGCCTGGAGTAGGGACAGGGGGCTCCGGGAGCAGTACTTC
clone size: few; V gene: TRBV29-1; D gene: NA; J gene: TRBJ1-2; CDR3 protein: CSVEDIRTVYGYTF; CDR3 DNA: TGCAGCGTTGAAGATATAAGGACGGTCTATGGCTACACCTTC
clone size: NA; V gene: TRBV3-1; D gene: NA; J gene: TRBJ1-3; CDR3 protein: CASRPRDTSGNTIYF; CDR3 DNA: TGTGCCAGCAGACCCCGGGACACCTCTGGAAACACCATATATTTT
clone size: NA; V gene: TRBV14; D gene: NA; J gene: TRBJ2-1; CDR3 protein: CASRRVGDNEQFF; CDR3 DNA: TGTGCCAGCAGAAGGGTTGGAGACAATGAGCAGTTCTTC
clone size: many; V gene: TRBV20-1; D gene: TRBD2; J gene: TRBJ2-3; CDR3 protein: CSARAPPGTRVADTQYF; CDR3 DNA: TGCAGTGCTAGAGCCCCCCCCGGGACTAGAGTAGCAGATACGCAGTATTTT
clone size: NA; V gene: TRBV7-9; D gene: TRBD2; J gene: TRBJ2-5; CDR3 protein: CASSLLRSSGRETQYF; CDR3 DNA: TGTGCCAGCAGCTTATTGCGGTCTAGCGGGAGGGAGACCCAGTACTTC
clone size: few; V gene: TRBV7-9; D gene: NA; J gene: TRBJ1-1; CDR3 protein: CASSSNSPYTEAFF; CDR3 DNA: TGTGCCAGCAGCTCCAATTCACCGTACACTGAAGCTTTCTTT
clone size: many; V gene: TRBV28; D gene: NA; J gene: TRBJ1-1; CDR3 protein: CASSGDREPPGTPEAFF; CDR3 DNA: TGTGCCAGCAGTGGTGACCGGGAACCTCCTGGAACTCCTGAAGCTTTCTTT
clone size: many; V gene: TRBV6-2/TRBV6-3; D gene: NA; J gene: TRBJ1-2; CDR3 protein: CASKPWGHHNYGYTF; CDR3 DNA: TGTGCCAGCAAGCCCTGGGGACACCATAACTATGGCTACACCTTC
clone size: many; V gene: TRBV6-2/TRBV6-3; D gene: TRBD1; J gene: TRBJ2-5; CDR3 protein: CASSYGGQQETQYF; CDR3 DNA: TGTGCCAGCAGTTACGGGGGACAGCAAGAGACCCAGTACTTC
clone size: many; V gene: TRBV5-1; D gene: TRBD2; J gene: TRBJ2-1; CDR3 protein: CASSLTSGTLQGEQFF; CDR3 DNA: TGTGCCAGCAGCTTAACTAGCGGGACCCTACAGGGTGAGCAGTTCTTC
clone size: many; V gene: TRBV5-1; D gene: TRBD1; J gene: TRBJ2-5; CDR3 protein: CASSSGQGKWETQYF; CDR3 DNA: TGCGCCAGCAGCTCTGGACAGGGAAAATGGGAGACCCAGTACTTC